This entry features one T cell receptor beta chain sequence. Its antigen remains unidentified. These data come from a study of metastatic and nonmetastatic thyroid tumors. Across the study: Repertoires from blood and tumor or nodule tissue of malignant and benign thyroid patients were compared.

Every patient underwent thyroid surgery untreated. The CDR3 runs to 15 residues. Deletions cut 1 base from V and 4 bases from J, with 11 bases between. The germline gives CDR1 SGDLS, CDR2 YYNGEE. Whole-study results and caveats: Across blood and tumor, TCR beta diversity in malignant thyroid tumors was reportedly significantly higher than in benign nodules.

Original processing notes: Building a distant-metastasis classifier for papillary thyroid cancer drew on CDR3 differences across clinicopathological groups. TCRdb reprocessed the PCR reads using MiXCR. The V and J calls were determined by TCRdb, not by the authors. The table has some 14,000 clones, around 29% seen once. This sequence originates from a female donor with papillary thyroid cancer or a benign thyroid nodule (not recorded which). Some clones in this sample may be carry-over from other donors' samples. The chain links TRBV9 to TRBJ2-2, with TRBD1 as a possible D gene (6 bases). The sequenced sample was blood. CDR3 amino acids: CASSVTGQFTGELFF. The CDR3 nucleotides are TGTGCCAGCAGCGTAACTGGACAGTTCACCGGGGAGCTGTTTTTT.